The rows below give T cell receptor beta chains drawn from one sample of a study of control samples from healthy donors and cancer patients. TCRdb keeps only in-frame clones here, not all; method: immunoSEQ multiplex PCR. This repertoire shows 130,000 or so clones, nearly 90% found once; its top ten account for 3% to 3.5%. Source material: blood. The source of these receptors is a man aged 45 to 65 in good health. CDR3s include the opening cysteine and the closing phenylalanine or tryptophan. Fields, in order: V gene, J gene, D gene, clone size, CDR3 protein, CDR3 DNA. The D gene is left open where the match is weak. Some rows have no size entry. The others give once, few or many, or a class for an expanded clone.

V: TRBV12-3/TRBV12-4; J: TRBJ2-7; D: -; size: -; CDR3: CASRDESYEQYF; DNA: TGTGCCAGCCGGGACGAAAGCTACGAGCAGTACTTC
V: TRBV18; J: TRBJ1-3; D: -; size: -; CDR3: CASSPHPGPGNTIYF; DNA: TGTGCCAGCTCACCACACCCTGGTCCTGGAAACACCATATATTTT
V: TRBV5-1; J: TRBJ1-1; D: -; size: once; CDR3: CASSLVGKNTEAFF; DNA: TGCGCCAGCAGCTTGGTTGGGAAAAACACTGAAGCTTTCTTT
V: TRBV18; J: TRBJ2-7; D: -; size: -; CDR3: CASSPLSREEQYF; DNA: TGTGCCAGCTCACCACTCTCGCGGGAAGAGCAGTACTTC
V: TRBV5-1; J: TRBJ2-1; D: TRBD1; size: -; CDR3: CASSRDRVLNEQFF; DNA: TGCGCCAGCAGCCGGGACAGGGTTTTGAATGAGCAGTTCTTC
V: TRBV4-1; J: TRBJ2-2; D: -; size: -; CDR3: CASSRQWNRDGNTGELFF; DNA: TGCGCCAGCAGCCGTCAATGGAACAGGGACGGGAACACCGGGGAGCTGTTTTTT
V: TRBV11-3; J: TRBJ1-1; D: -; size: -; CDR3: CASSLVGDGTEAFF; DNA: TGTGCCAGCAGCTTAGTAGGGGACGGCACTGAAGCTTTCTTT
V: TRBV5-6; J: TRBJ2-7; D: -; size: -; CDR3: CASSSNPGTGQYF; DNA: TGTGCCAGCAGCTCCAATCCAGGCACGGGGCAGTACTTC
V: TRBV30; J: TRBJ1-1; D: -; size: -; CDR3: CAWSKGMNTEAFF; DNA: TGTGCCTGGAGCAAGGGGATGAACACTGAAGCTTTCTTT
V: TRBV6-7; J: TRBJ1-5; D: -; size: -; CDR3: CASVLQPQHF; DNA: TGTGCCAGCGTTCTACAGCCCCAGCATTTT